This TCR beta chain was obtained from a study of blood T cell repertoires in COVID-19. Study context: COVID-19 samples collected from the United States, Italy and Spain covered acute and convalescent phases. Sources were T cells, B-cell-depleted T cells, or PBMCs; the material itself was cDNA or gDNA.

TCRdb's copy holds only in-frame clones and misses some; the assay was immunoSEQ multiplex PCR. Of about 370,000 clones listed, more than 80% were seen once; the top ten hold under 4%. Followed longitudinally, the Seattle patients had been enrolled during active infection. This receptor was taken from a woman in her twenties or thirties with COVID-19, enrolled during active disease. Specimen: peripheral blood.

For the CDR3, the DNA is TGTGCCACCAGTGATTTCGGGCAGGGTAAGGATACGCAGTATTTT. Residues: CATSDFGQGKDTQYF. The rearrangement uses TRBV24-1 and TRBJ2-3, with D tentatively TRBD1 (5 bases). The V gene's germline CDR1 is KGHDR and CDR2 SFDVKD. This CDR3 contains 15 residues. Trimming took off 1 base at V and 6 bases at J, with 13 bases between the two ends.